This TCR beta chain stems from a study of cytomegalovirus exposure and HLA in healthy donors. This PCR relied on a set of 60 Vbeta primers and 13 Jbeta primers. Sequenced by immunoSEQ multiplex PCR; TCRdb stores in-frame clones only, minus some. In the table there are about 150,000 clones, roughly 80% of which are singletons. This clone showed up just a few times. Its target is unknown. Overall study findings and caveats: The later analysis indicated that the majority of CMV-associated TCR beta chains appeared HLA-restricted. With DRB1 most and HLA-C fewest, TCR association rates differed between HLA loci in a later analysis. As immune exposure information, only CMV serostatus was available. Per a later analysis, HLA-associated TCR beta chains showed more clonal expansion than other, equally common TCR beta chains.

This sequence originates from a man between 35 and 55 years old in good health and CMV-seropositive. Sequencing used PBMCs.

The CDR3 DNA sequence: TGTGCCAGCAGTTACCGGCAGGGGAACACCGGGGAGCTGTTTTTT. It yields the protein CASSYRQGNTGELFF. The chain carries TRBV6-5 and TRBJ2-2; D might be TRBD1 (5 bases). Deletions cut 2 bases from V and 1 base from J, with 8 bases between. The CDR3 has 15 residues. Germline V lookup: CDR1 MNHEY, CDR2 SVGAGI.